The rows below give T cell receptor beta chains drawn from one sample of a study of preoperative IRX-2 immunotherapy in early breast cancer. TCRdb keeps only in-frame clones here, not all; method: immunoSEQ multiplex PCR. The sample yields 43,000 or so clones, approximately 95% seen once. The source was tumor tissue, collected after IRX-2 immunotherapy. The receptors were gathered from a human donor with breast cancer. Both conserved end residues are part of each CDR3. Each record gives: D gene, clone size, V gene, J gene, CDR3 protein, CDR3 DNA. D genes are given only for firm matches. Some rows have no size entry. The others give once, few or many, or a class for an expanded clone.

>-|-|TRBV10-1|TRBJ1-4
CASSESRGGGSTNEKLFF
TGCGCCAGCAGTGAGAGTCGGGGTGGGGGCTCAACTAATGAAAAACTGTTTTTT
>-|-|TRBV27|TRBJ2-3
CASSQGTLSTDTQYF
TGTGCCAGCAGCCAGGGCACCCTTAGCACAGATACGCAGTATTTT
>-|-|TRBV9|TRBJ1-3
CASTPLGGAGNTIYF
TGTGCCAGCACTCCCCTGGGGGGGGCAGGAAACACCATATATTTT
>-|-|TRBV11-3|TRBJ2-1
CASSFRTGYNEQFF
TGTGCCAGCAGCTTCCGGACGGGCTACAATGAGCAGTTCTTC
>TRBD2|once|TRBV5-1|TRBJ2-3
CASLRGGSTDTQYF
TGCGCCAGTCTACGCGGGGGGTCCACAGATACGCAGTATTTT
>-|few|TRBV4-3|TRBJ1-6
CASSQSGVDYNSPLHF
TGCGCCAGCAGCCAAAGTGGGGTGGACTATAATTCACCCCTCCACTTT
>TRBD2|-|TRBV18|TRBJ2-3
CASSPFTGGFTDTQYF
TGTGCCAGCTCACCATTTACGGGAGGATTCACAGATACGCAGTATTTT
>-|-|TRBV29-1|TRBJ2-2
CSVERGRGTGELFF
TGCAGCGTTGAAAGGGGGAGAGGCACCGGGGAGCTGTTTTTT
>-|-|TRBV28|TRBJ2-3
CASSFPPGTDTQYF
TGTGCCAGCAGTTTTCCACCTGGCACAGATACGCAGTATTTT
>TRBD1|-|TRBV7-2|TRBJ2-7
CASSQDRGRYEQYF
TGTGCCAGCAGCCAGGACAGGGGGCGGTACGAGCAGTACTTC
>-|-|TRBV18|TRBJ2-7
CASSPRASSYEQYF
TGTGCCAGCTCACCACGCGCCTCTTCCTACGAGCAGTACTTC
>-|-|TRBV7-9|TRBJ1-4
CASSPGRGNEKLFF
TGTGCCAGCAGCCCAGGGAGGGGGAATGAAAAACTGTTTTTT
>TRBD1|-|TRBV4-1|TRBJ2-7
CASSQGQGRSYEQYF
TGCGCCAGCAGCCAGGGACAGGGACGCTCCTACGAGCAGTACTTC
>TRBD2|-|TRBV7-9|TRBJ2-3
CASSLATGGDTDTQYF
TGTGCCAGCAGCTTAGCGACTGGGGGGGACACAGATACGCAGTATTTT
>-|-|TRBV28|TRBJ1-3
CASSLWGPGNTIYF
TGTGCCAGCAGTTTGTGGGGGCCTGGAAACACCATATATTTT
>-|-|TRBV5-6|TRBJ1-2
CASSFPEYGYTF
TGTGCCAGCAGCTTCCCAGAGTATGGCTACACCTTC
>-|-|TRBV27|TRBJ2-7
CASSLQPSGVTYEQYF
TGTGCCAGCAGTTTACAACCGAGCGGAGTCACCTACGAGCAGTACTTC
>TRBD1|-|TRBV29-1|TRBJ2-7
CSAKDRGSYEQYF
TGCAGCGCCAAGGACAGGGGCTCCTACGAGCAGTACTTC
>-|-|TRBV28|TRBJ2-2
CASQGTATGELFF
TGTGCCAGCCAGGGGACCGCCACCGGGGAGCTGTTTTTT
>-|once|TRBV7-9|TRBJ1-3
CASSLGGNTIYF
TGTGCCAGCAGCTTAGGGGGAAACACCATATATTTT
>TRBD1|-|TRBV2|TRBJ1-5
CASRGQPYSNQPQHF
TGTGCCAGCAGGGGACAGCCATATAGCAATCAGCCCCAGCATTTT
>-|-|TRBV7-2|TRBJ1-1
CASSLGTEAFF
TGTGCCAGCAGCTTAGGCACTGAAGCTTTCTTT
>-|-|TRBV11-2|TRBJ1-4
CASSLVGSATNEKLFF
TGTGCCAGCAGCTTGGTAGGGTCTGCAACTAATGAAAAACTGTTTTTT
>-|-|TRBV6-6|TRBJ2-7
CASSYTGTLRYEQYF
TGTGCCAGCAGCTACACCGGGACGCTCCGTTACGAGCAGTACTTC
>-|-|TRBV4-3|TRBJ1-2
CASSQRAAYGYTF
TGCGCCAGCAGCCAAAGGGCGGCCTATGGCTACACCTTC
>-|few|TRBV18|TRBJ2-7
CASSPTTDEQYF
TGTGCCAGCTCACCGACCACTGACGAGCAGTACTTC